This TCR beta chain was sequenced for a study of shared clonotypes between healthy human individuals. TCRdb's table, derived via immunoSEQ multiplex PCR, lists solely in-frame clones and lacks some. Altogether more than 1.2 million clones are present, approximately 98.5% being singletons, with the ten largest covering approximately 0.38%. CD4+ cell separation produced CD45RA+ naive and CD45RA-negative memory subsets. After removal of 5 bases from V and 0 bases from J, the junction contained 3 bases not matched to a gene. Germline CDR1 is SGHVS and CDR2 is FQNEAQ. This CDR3 has 14 amino acids. With respect to this clone: Distinct nucleotide sequences in the sample also encode this CDR3.

The genes are TRBV7-8 and TRBJ2-7; 8 nucleotides match TRBD1. This receptor was identified in a young man in good health. The sample taken for sequencing was naive CD4+ T cells sorted from blood. Subset: CD45RA+ positively selected. CDR3 region: CASSLGQVSYEQYF. The DNA for the CDR3 is TGTGCCAGCAGCCTGGGACAGGTCTCCTACGAGCAGTACTTC.